Below are 11 T cell receptor beta chains sequenced from a single sample in a study of blood T cell repertoires in COVID-19. TCRdb keeps only in-frame clones here, not all; method: immunoSEQ multiplex PCR. The sample holds 150,000 to 200,000 clones, 81% seen once. Sequenced input: PBMCs or T cells enriched from blood (not recorded which). These receptors were obtained from a woman in her forties with acute COVID-19.

In this sample, this clone turned up many times. The J gene is TRBJ2-1, the V gene TRBV10-1, with 7 bases that match TRBD2. From germline, CDR1 is WNHNN and CDR2 SYGVQD (reference sequence). The V gene end was trimmed by 3 bases and the J gene end by 1 base; junction bases not matched to a gene: 12. CDR3 length equals 18 residues. The CDR3 loop reads CASSDPPAGAGSYNEQFF. The CDR3 bases are TGCGCCAGCAGTGATCCCCCTGCGGGAGCGGGGTCCTACAATGAGCAGTTCTTC.

This chain uses TRBV12-3 or TRBV12-4 with TRBJ2-7; D unclear. This CDR3 has 13 amino acids. Trimming removed 1 base at V and 6 bases at J, with 10 bases between. This chain's CDR3 is CASSLGLGVEQYF. For the CDR3, the DNA is TGTGCCAGCAGTTTAGGTTTGGGCGTCGAGCAGTACTTC.

The chain uses TRBV30 and TRBJ1-1; the match to TRBD1 covers 12 bases. CDR3 length: 14 residues. V was clipped by 4 bases and J by 5 bases; unmatched bases: 5. Germline loops: CDR1 GTSNPN, CDR2 SVGIG (reference sequence). CDR3 coding DNA: TGTGCCTGGAATTCGGGACAGGGGGCAACTGAAGCTTTCTTT. Its protein product is CAWNSGQGATEAFF.

The rearrangement links TRBV7-2 to TRBJ2-7, with 8 nucleotides matching TRBD2. Germline CDR1 SGHTA, CDR2 FQGNSA. The CDR3 is 16 residues long. Trimming cost V 1 base and J 0 bases; bases outside gene matches: 5. CDR3 sequence: CASSLGLAGNSYEQYF. The CDR3 nucleotides read TGTGCCAGCAGCTTAGGGCTAGCGGGTAACTCCTACGAGCAGTACTTC.

The chain carries TRBV7-2 and TRBJ2-3; 11 bases map to TRBD2. The CDR3 sequence is 15 residues long. Trimming took 5 bases from V and 8 from J; bases not matched to a gene: 9. Germline CDR1 reads SGHTA; CDR2 reads FQGNSA. In DNA form, the CDR3 reads TGTGCCAGCAGCGCCACTAGCGGGAGTTTTGTTACGCAGTATTTT. This sequence encodes CASSATSGSFVTQYF.

The chain is built from TRBV10-3 and TRBJ2-6; D perhaps matches TRBD1 (5 bases). This CDR3 contains 15 residues. V was cut by 6 bases and J by 0 bases, with 9 bases left in between. Germline V gives CDR1 ENHRY, CDR2 SYGVKD. The CDR3 DNA sequence: TGTGCCATCAGAGCAGGGTTCTCTGGGGCCAACGTCCTGACTTTC. It translates to CAIRAGFSGANVLTF.

This sequence joins TRBV6-1 and TRBJ1-2; TRBD1 aligns across 10 bases. The V gene end was trimmed by 1 base and the J gene end by 5 bases; junction bases not matched to a gene: 16. This CDR3 has 19 amino acids. In germline, CDR1 is MNHNS, CDR2 SASEGT. CDR3 DNA: TGTGCCAGCAGTGAAGGTTACCGGGACAGGGGAGGGATACGGTATGGCTACACCTTC. This encodes CASSEGYRDRGGIRYGYTF.

The chain carries TRBV29-1 and TRBJ2-1; unclear D gene. Trimming shortened V by 5 bases and J by 4 bases, and 15 bases separated the two germline ends. The CDR3 runs to 14 residues. CDR1 and CDR2 (germline): SQVTM, ANQGSEA. As DNA, the CDR3 is TGCAGCGTTATGGCGGCTACCGCGTACAATGAGCAGTTCTTC. It yields the protein CSVMAATAYNEQFF.

V and J are TRBV30 and TRBJ1-1, with 8 bases identical to TRBD1. In germline, CDR1 is GTSNPN, CDR2 SVGIG (reference sequence). Trimming cost V 2 bases and J 1 base; bases outside gene matches: 6. CDR3 length equals 15 residues. The CDR3 sequence: CAWSQGTGGNTEAFF. The CDR3 DNA is TGTGCCTGGAGTCAGGGGACAGGAGGGAACACTGAAGCTTTCTTT.

The CDR3: CATRGTSGSYNEQFF. The CDR3 DNA reads as TGTGCCACCAGAGGGACTAGCGGCTCCTACAATGAGCAGTTCTTC. The rearrangement uses TRBV24-1 and TRBJ2-1, with 11 bases lining up with TRBD2. Germline CDR1 KGHDR, CDR2 SFDVKD. The CDR3 consists of 15 residues. Trimming cost V 7 bases and J 0 bases; bases outside gene matches: 1.

The chain combines TRBV7-9 with TRBJ2-5, with D possibly TRBD2 on 5 matching bases. This CDR3 comprises 16 residues. Germline values: CDR1 SEHNR, CDR2 FQNEAQ (reference sequence). V shed 1 base and J shed 5 bases, with 17 bases lying between them. The CDR3 spells CASSLGAGTWEETQYF. The CDR3 DNA reads TGTGCCAGCAGCTTAGGGGCGGGCACATGGGAGGAGACCCAGTACTTC.